This T cell receptor beta chain was sequenced for a study of CD8+ T cells in alopecia areata. Findings and caveats of the study: Normal skin contains resident alphabeta T cells, and these are also sequenced in scalp samples. Patients shared TCRs less clearly than mice did, possibly for HLA-related reasons. Across lesional scalp, and particularly alopecia totalis/universalis, clonality surpassed that of normal scalp.

RNA extraction and reverse transcription yielded cDNA as sequencing template. Repertoires were generated with immunoSEQ multiplex PCR, while TCRdb's copy carries only in-frame clones and drops some. The sample shows fewer than 150,000 clones, approximately 58% of them seen only once. Notes on this clone: Its antigen is as yet unknown.

CD4+ and CD8+ T cells were sorted from PBMCs stained for CD3, CD4 and CD8. Source material: CD4+ T cells sorted from blood. The receptor's source is a human donor in good health.

CDR3 in DNA: TGTGCCTGGAGTGCGCGGGGTGGCGAGACCCAGTACTTC. Translated: CAWSARGGETQYF. The chain combines TRBV30 with TRBJ2-5; D may be TRBD2 (6 bases). The V gene lost 1 base and the J gene lost 5 bases, with 11 bases spanning the gap. The CDR3 covers 13 residues. Germline CDR1 GTSNPN, CDR2 SVGIG (reference sequence).